This TCR beta chain was retrieved from a study of blood T cells in healthy people across ages. This CDR3 comprises 12 residues. Germline V lookup: CDR1 MNHEY, CDR2 SVGEGT. The V end lost 5 bases, the J end lost 4 bases, and 8 bases lay between the germline ends. A second PCR of about 6 to 12 cycles used a sample-barcoded 5' primer and a J-beta primer mix. Each CDR3 protein is one row after TCRdb ran MiXCR on the 5' RACE reads. Here the sample spans 550,000 to 700,000 distinct CDR3 sequences, 27% being singletons. Each donor had roughly 10 milliliters of peripheral blood drawn. The receptor comes from a woman between 70 and 85 years old in good health. Material for sequencing was blood. The rearrangement uses TRBV6-2 or TRBV6-3 and TRBJ1-2; unclear D gene. The CDR3 sequence: CASSPLPYGYTF. CDR3 nucleotide sequence: TGTGCCAGCAGTCCCTTGCCCTATGGCTACACCTTC.